One sample yielded the 31 T cell receptor beta chains listed below, sequenced in a study of blood T cell repertoires in COVID-19. The method was immunoSEQ multiplex PCR; TCRdb's version includes in-frame clones alone and lacks a portion of them. The top ten hold around 1.7% of the sample, which has fewer than 250,000 clones, 86% seen once. Material for sequencing was peripheral blood. The receptors originated from a woman aged 60-70 years who had recovered from COVID-19.

The chain joins TRBV24-1 to TRBJ2-3, with D perhaps TRBD2 (6 bases). The CDR3 spans 13 residues. The germline V gene has CDR1 KGHDR and CDR2 SFDVKD. Trimming took 10 bases from V and 1 from J, leaving 11 bases between them. Written as DNA, the CDR3 is TGTGCCACACCGGGGAGGTGCACAGATACGCAGTATTTT. It yields the protein CATPGRCTDTQYF.

V and J are TRBV15 and TRBJ2-1, with 11 bases lining up with TRBD2. Germline-derived CDR1 and CDR2 are LNHNV and YYDKDF (reference sequence). Germline trimming cut 0 bases from V and 9 bases from J; bases unmatched to any gene: 10. The CDR3 has 17 amino acids. CDR3 in DNA: TGTGCCACCAGCAGAGACATCGGACTAGCGGGTAGTGGTGAGCAGTTCTTC. Amino acid sequence: CATSRDIGLAGSGEQFF.

V usage is TRBV7-6 and J usage is TRBJ1-6, with D uncertain. Looked up from germline, CDR1 is SGHVS and CDR2 is FNYEAQ. The CDR3 covers 16 residues. Trimming shortened V by 4 bases and J by 0 bases, and 10 bases separated the two germline ends. The CDR3 sequence is CASSSSLSSYNSPLHF. For the CDR3, the DNA is TGTGCCAGCAGCTCCTCTTTGAGCTCCTATAATTCACCCCTCCACTTT.

The J gene is TRBJ2-3, the V gene TRBV19, with 11 bases identical to TRBD1. Germline V gene sequence: CDR1 LNHDA, CDR2 SQIVND (reference sequence). The CDR3 loop spans 15 amino acids. V lost 3 bases, J lost 4 bases, and 3 bases stayed unmatched. CDR3 sequence reads: CASSIGTGGADTQYF. The CDR3, as DNA: TGTGCCAGTAGTATCGGGACAGGGGGGGCAGATACGCAGTATTTT. The full variable domain, its missing parts supplied by reference TRBV19 and TRBJ2-3, is DGGITQSPKYLFRKEGQNVTLSCEQNLNHDAMYWYRQDPGQGLRLIYYSQIVNDFQKGDIAEGYSVSREKKESFPLTVTSAQKNPTAFYLCASSIGTGGADTQYFGPGTRLTVL.

This chain uses TRBV9 with TRBJ1-1; D remains ambiguous. The V end was cut by 2 bases, the J end by 3 bases, with 14 bases between. The germline V gene has CDR1 SGDLS and CDR2 YYNGEE. This CDR3 region has 15 residues. CDR3 coding DNA: TGTGCCAGCAGCGTGTCCGGGGTCACTGACACTGAAGCTTTCTTT. This encodes CASSVSGVTDTEAFF.

The genes are TRBV12-3 or TRBV12-4 and TRBJ2-7; D unclear. The V gene lost 2 bases and the J gene lost 7 bases, with 9 bases spanning the gap. The CDR3 totals 12 residues. Written as DNA, the CDR3 is TGTGCCAGCAGTTTACGCCTCAGGGAGCAGTACTTC. It yields the protein CASSLRLREQYF.

This rearrangement joins TRBV20-1 to TRBJ2-3; D possibly corresponds to TRBD2 (6 bases). Germline V gene sequence: CDR1 DFQATT, CDR2 SNEGSKA (reference sequence). The CDR3 covers 11 residues. Between the trimmed V and J ends, which lost 6 bases and 12 bases, there was a span of 16 bases. The CDR3 DNA reads TGCAGTGCAGGCATGCGGGAAGCACAGTATTTT. Its protein product is CSAGMREAQYF.

The chain links TRBV19 to TRBJ2-7; 8 nucleotides align to TRBD1. This CDR3 has 15 residues. V trimming: 8 bases; J trimming: 0 bases; junction bases outside the gene matches: 9. In germline, CDR1 is LNHDA, CDR2 SQIVND (reference sequence). The CDR3 DNA sequence: TGTGCCAGTTCTTCCGGGACAGGTCTCTCCTACGAGCAGTACTTC. Encoded protein: CASSSGTGLSYEQYF.

V usage is TRBV27 and J usage is TRBJ2-1, with D possibly matching TRBD1 (6 bases). CDR3 length: 15 residues. V was cut by 4 bases and J by 0 bases, with 10 bases left in between. Germline values: CDR1 MNHEY, CDR2 SMNVEV (reference sequence). CDR3 DNA sequence: TGTGCCAGCAGTTCCAGGGGTCACTCCTACAATGAGCAGTTCTTC. Encoded protein: CASSSRGHSYNEQFF.

CDR3 amino acids: CASSTIFRDRGDTGELFF. The CDR3 nucleotides are TGTGCCAGCAGTACCATATTCCGGGACAGGGGAGACACCGGGGAGCTGTTTTTT. The rearrangement links TRBV7-3 to TRBJ2-2, with 10 bases that match TRBD1. V shed 6 bases and J 3 bases; nucleotides not matched to a gene: 13. This CDR3 comprises 18 residues. CDR1 and CDR2 from the germline V gene are SGHTA and FQGTGA.

The V and J genes are TRBV7-9 and TRBJ2-7; 8 bases are a match to TRBD1. Unmatched junction bases numbered 12, after V lost 5 bases and J lost 0 bases. There are 17 residues in the CDR3. CDR1 SEHNR and CDR2 FQNEAQ come from the germline V gene (reference sequence). CDR3 sequence (DNA): TGTGCCAGCAGCCAGACGACAGGGGCCGCCTACTCCTACGAGCAGTACTTC. Residues: CASSQTTGAAYSYEQYF.

V usage is TRBV7-2 and J usage is TRBJ2-3; 7 bases agree with TRBD1. The CDR3 sequence is 17 residues long. V lost 4 bases and J lost 4; bases outside the gene matches: 14. The germline V gene has CDR1 SGHTA and CDR2 FQGNSA. The CDR3 protein is CASSSRGSSWSSDTQYF. The CDR3 nucleotides are TGTGCCAGCAGCTCCAGGGGGAGTAGCTGGTCCTCAGATACGCAGTATTTT.

CDR3 DNA sequence: TGTGCCAGCAGCTTGGCCCTCGTGTCCTACGAGCAGTACTTC. This codes for CASSLALVSYEQYF. The V and J genes are TRBV11-2 and TRBJ2-7, with no clear D. The CDR3 spans 14 residues. Trimming removed 3 bases at V and 1 base at J, with 10 bases between. Germline V gene lookup returns CDR1 SGHAT and CDR2 FQNNGV.

The chain is built from TRBV5-1 and TRBJ1-4, with TRBD1 matching over 7 bases. The germline V gene encodes CDR1 SGHRS and CDR2 YFSETQ. This CDR3 contains 14 residues. V was pared by 3 bases and J by 5 bases, with 4 bases of the junction left unmatched. The CDR3, as DNA: TGCGCCAGCAGCTCAGGACAGGACAATGAAAAACTGTTTTTT. This translates into CASSSGQDNEKLFF.

This clone occurred a few times. J is TRBJ1-4 and V is TRBV5-5; D is ambiguous. CDR1 is SGHKS, CDR2 YYEKEE, per germline (reference sequence). Trimming removed 0 bases from V and 8 bases from J, with 17 bases in between. This CDR3 is built from 16 residues. CDR3 nucleotides: TGTGCCAGCAGCTTGGGTGTGAGCGGGTGGGAAGAAAAACTGTTTTTT. Protein product: CASSLGVSGWEEKLFF.

This clone was observed a handful of times. The V and J genes are TRBV16 and TRBJ1-5; the match to TRBD1 covers 12 bases. Germline CDR1 reads KGHSY; CDR2 reads FQNENV. V lost 0 bases, J lost 2 bases, and 5 bases stayed unmatched. This CDR3 is built from 18 residues. The CDR3 bases are TGTGCCAGCAGCCAATCGGGGACAGGGGGCTCTGGCAATCAGCCCCAGCATTTT. It encodes CASSQSGTGGSGNQPQHF.

This sequence joins TRBV18 and TRBJ1-5; no reliable D call. This CDR3 is 14 amino acids long. Trimming left V 3 bases short and J 6 bases short, with 12 bases between. Germline V gene sequence: CDR1 KGHSH, CDR2 LQKENI. The CDR3 DNA follows: TGTGCCAGCTCACCTACCGAAGGGAGTCAGCCCCAGCATTTT. It is translated as CASSPTEGSQPQHF.

V usage is TRBV18 and J usage is TRBJ2-7; 8 bases fit TRBD1. Trimming took 3 bases from V and 4 from J; bases not matched to a gene: 5. The CDR3 extends over 14 amino acids. The germline gives CDR1 KGHSH, CDR2 LQKENI. The CDR3 DNA reads TGTGCCAGCTCACCCGGGACAGGTGGGTACGAGCAGTACTTC. Translating it yields CASSPGTGGYEQYF.

This chain joins TRBV6-2 or TRBV6-3 and TRBJ2-7, with a weak D call TRBD1 (6 bases). Per germline, CDR1 MNHEY and CDR2 SVGEGT. This CDR3 is 15 amino acids long. Trimming cost V 4 bases and J 2 bases, with 15 bases left between them. CDR3 sequence (DNA): TGTGCCAGCAGTTTAGTCAGGGGCTTAACCTACGAGCAGTACTTC. Its translation is CASSLVRGLTYEQYF.

The J gene is TRBJ2-2, the V gene TRBV4-1; D not certain. The germline V gene encodes CDR1 MGHRA and CDR2 YSYEKL. Trimming cost V 2 bases and J 9 bases, with 10 bases left between them. The CDR3 loop spans 13 amino acids. The CDR3: CASSQYSLRELFF. The CDR3 nucleotides read TGCGCCAGCAGCCAATACAGCCTCCGGGAGCTGTTTTTT.

This sequence joins TRBV5-4 and TRBJ1-2; D is possibly TRBD1 (5 bases). The CDR3 sequence is 13 residues long. The germline V gene has CDR1 SGHNT and CDR2 YYREEE (reference sequence). Trimming cost V 0 bases and J 8 bases, with 11 bases left between them. The DNA for the CDR3 is TGTGCCAGCAGCTTGGCGGCAGGGTGGGGCTACACCTTC. It translates to CASSLAAGWGYTF.

The V and J genes are TRBV6-2 or TRBV6-3 and TRBJ2-7; TRBD1 aligns across 7 bases. Germline CDR1 and CDR2: MNHEY and SVGEGT. Trimming at V came to 2 bases and at J to 6 bases, leaving 7 bases not matched to a gene. The CDR3 is 14 residues long. The CDR3: CASSYPTTGFEQYF. The CDR3, as DNA: TGTGCCAGCAGTTACCCTACGACAGGGTTCGAGCAGTACTTC.

The chain combines TRBV9 with TRBJ1-3, with no clear D. Looked up from germline, CDR1 is SGDLS and CDR2 is YYNGEE. This CDR3 is 16 amino acids long. Trimming removed 0 bases from V and 0 bases from J, with 10 bases in between. CDR3 DNA: TGTGCCAGCAGCGTAGCCGCGGCGGACTCTGGAAACACCATATATTTT. Its protein is CASSVAAADSGNTIYF.

The rearrangement uses TRBV16 and TRBJ2-7; D may be TRBD1 (6 bases). V was trimmed by 8 bases and J by 2 bases, leaving 13 bases between them. The CDR3 is 13 residues long. Germline V gene lookup returns CDR1 KGHSY and CDR2 FQNENV. This CDR3 is CASGEGDPYEQYF. The CDR3, as DNA: TGTGCCAGCGGCGAGGGGGACCCCTACGAGCAGTACTTC.

The chain links TRBV25-1 to TRBJ1-2; D gene unclear. Germline V gives CDR1 MGHDK, CDR2 SYGVNS. CDR3 size: 13 residues. The V and J ends lost 6 bases and 2 bases respectively, with 10 bases between them. Here the CDR3 reads CASRIDNNYGYTF. The CDR3, as DNA: TGTGCCAGCAGGATCGACAACAACTATGGCTACACCTTC.

J is TRBJ1-1 and V is TRBV5-6; no firm D call. The V end lost 0 bases, the J end lost 0 bases, and 9 bases lay between the germline ends. The CDR3 runs to 15 residues. Germline V CDR1 and CDR2: SGHDT, YYEEEE. In nucleotides, the CDR3 is TGTGCCAGCAGCTTGGATCCAGGCATGAACACTGAAGCTTTCTTT. This gives the protein CASSLDPGMNTEAFF.

The V gene is TRBV7-3, the J gene TRBJ1-1; no clear D gene. This CDR3 is built from 13 residues. Germline V gene lookup returns CDR1 SGHTA and CDR2 FQGTGA. Trimming removed 3 bases from V and 5 bases from J, with 10 bases in between. The CDR3 region has the DNA TGTGCCAGCAGCTTTAGCACATTGACTGAAGCTTTCTTT. Amino acid sequence: CASSFSTLTEAFF. The full variable domain, its missing parts supplied by reference TRBV7-3 and TRBJ1-1, is GAGVSQTPSNKVTEKGKYVELRCDPISGHTALYWYRQSLGQGPEFLIYFQGTGAADDSGLPNDRFFAVRPEGSVSTLKIQRTERGDSAVYLCASSFSTLTEAFFGQGTRLTVV.

A single count supports this clone. This sequence joins TRBV10-3 and TRBJ2-7, with D possibly matching TRBD2 (6 bases). Trimming left V 2 bases short and J 4 bases short, with 15 bases between. Germline values: CDR1 ENHRY, CDR2 SYGVKD. CDR3 size: 15 residues. In nucleotides, the CDR3 is TGTGCCATCAGTGAGATTGCGGGGACGATGTACGAGCAGTACTTC. This codes for CAISEIAGTMYEQYF.

This sequence joins TRBV29-1 and TRBJ2-4, with 9 bases identical to TRBD1. This CDR3 has 12 residues. The germline CDR1 and CDR2 sequences are SQVTM and ANQGSEA. J gave up 8 bases and V 7 bases, and 6 bases lay outside the gene matches. Here the CDR3 DNA reads TGCAGCGCCGAGGACAGGGGTTACATTCAGTACTTC. This translates into CSAEDRGYIQYF.

The CDR3 DNA reads as TGTGCCAGCAGGCCAGCTCTGGGACTACTCACAGATACGCAGTATTTT. Encoded protein: CASRPALGLLTDTQYF. This chain uses TRBV11-1 with TRBJ2-3; 7 bases are a match to TRBD2. The germline V gene has CDR1 SGHAT and CDR2 FQDESV (reference sequence). J gave up 2 bases and V 6 bases, and 11 bases lay outside the gene matches. The CDR3 covers 16 residues. Using reference TRBV11-1 and TRBJ2-3 for the parts outside the CDR3, the full variable domain is EAEVAQSPRYKITEKSQAVAFWCDPISGHATLYWYRQILGQGPELLVQFQDESVVDDSQLPKDRFSAERLKGVDSTLKIQPAELGDSAMYLCASRPALGLLTDTQYFGPGTRLTVL.

V is TRBV5-4 and J is TRBJ2-5; 10 bases line up with TRBD2. J was trimmed by 3 bases and V by 2 bases; bases with no gene match: 7. The CDR3 contains 16 residues. Germline V lookup: CDR1 SGHNT, CDR2 YYREEE (reference sequence). CDR3 nucleotide sequence: TGTGCCAGCAGCTTCAAGCGGGGGGGCGAGAAAGAGACCCAGTACTTC. It is translated as CASSFKRGGEKETQYF.